A single sample is the source of the 21 T cell receptor beta chains below, sequenced in a study of regulatory T cells in long-lasting Graves disease. HTBI primers from iRepertoire and Arm-PCR of CDR3 regions yielded the TCR beta libraries. TCRdb reprocessed the multiplex PCR reads with MiXCR, giving one entry per CDR3 protein. The data contain some 370,000 distinct CDR3 sequences, about 11% of them singletons. Documented time point: newly diagnosed GD, antithyroid drugs for less than 3 months. Extracted PBMC RNA gave rise to the TCR library. These same records also appear under a second study, on T cells in Graves' hyperthyroidism and ophthalmopathy.

The source was peripheral blood mononuclear cells (PBMCs), collected at new diagnosis, from a patient treated with antithyroid drugs. These TCRs come from a woman between 18 and 30 years old with Graves disease.

This clonotype showed up just a few times. CDR3 protein: CASSQEWHSTGELFF. For the CDR3, the DNA is TGCGCCAGCAGCCAAGAATGGCATAGCACCGGGGAGCTGTTTTTT. This sequence joins TRBV4-1 and TRBJ2-2; D remains ambiguous. CDR1 and CDR2 from the germline V gene are MGHRA and YSYEKL. Trimming took off 0 bases at V and 4 bases at J, with 9 bases between the two ends. The CDR3 consists of 15 residues.

On this clonotype: One junction end disagrees with the germline gene, perhaps due to a read error. The chain couples TRBV12-3 or TRBV12-4 to TRBJ1-1, with D maybe TRBD1 (5 bases). The CDR3 is 11 residues long. The CDR3 sequence is CASSYRQEVEF. In DNA form, the CDR3 reads TGTGCCAGCAGTTACAGGCAGGAGGTAGAATTT.

This clonotype was counted at least ten times. The rearrangement joins TRBV7-8 to TRBJ1-1, with D possibly TRBD1 on 6 matching bases. Germline values: CDR1 SGHVS, CDR2 FQNEAQ. The CDR3 runs 15 residues. V was trimmed by 0 bases and J by 7 bases, leaving 15 bases between them. The DNA for the CDR3 is TGTGCCAGCAGCTTAGCGCTGTCAGGGGCAGGTGAAGCTTTCTTT. It specifies CASSLALSGAGEAFF.

The table lists this clonotype with many counts. This sequence joins TRBV9 and TRBJ1-6; no clear D gene. CDR1 is SGDLS and CDR2 is YYNGEE in the germline V gene. This CDR3 spans 13 amino acids. V lost 7 bases and J lost 9, with 14 bases in between. DNA of the CDR3: TGTGCCAGCGGTGCGGAGTTAAGTTCACCCCTCCACTTT. Its protein is CASGAELSSPLHF.

There are a few counts of this clonotype. V usage is TRBV14 and J usage is TRBJ2-1; D remains ambiguous. Trimming removed 1 base at V and 10 bases at J, with 11 bases between. The germline V gene has CDR1 SGHDN and CDR2 FVKESK. This CDR3 spans 13 amino acids. The CDR3 protein is CASSQVRYTEQFF. In DNA, the CDR3 is TGTGCCAGCAGCCAAGTCCGGTACACAGAGCAGTTCTTC.

There are many counts of this clonotype. CDR3 DNA: TGTGCCAGCAGTTCTGGACAGGAGATCTACGAGCAGTACTTC. Protein sequence: CASSSGQEIYEQYF. The V gene is TRBV12-3 or TRBV12-4, the J gene TRBJ2-7; 7 nucleotides agree with TRBD1. The V segment lost 4 bases and the J segment 3 bases; nucleotides outside the gene matches: 6. The CDR3 extends over 14 amino acids.

The genes are TRBV29-1 and TRBJ2-1, with 7 positions matching TRBD1. Germline assignment: CDR1 SQVTM and CDR2 ANQGSEA. V shed 7 bases and J 2 bases; nucleotides not matched to a gene: 5. The CDR3 sequence is 13 residues long. The CDR3 reads CSGWTGAYNEQFF. The CDR3 nucleotides read TGCAGCGGATGGACAGGCGCCTACAATGAGCAGTTCTTC.

In its sample, this clonotype was seen many times. The V call is TRBV11-2, the J call TRBJ2-7; TRBD1 matches 7 bases. The germline CDR1 and CDR2 sequences are SGHAT and FQNNGV. CDR3 length: 14 residues. V lost 5 bases to trimming and J lost 5 bases; unmatched junction nucleotides: 9. CDR3 sequence: CASSPGAGGHEQYF. CDR3 bases: TGTGCCAGCAGCCCTGGGGCAGGGGGTCACGAGCAGTACTTC.

This clonotype was detected many times. The chain uses TRBV28 and TRBJ2-3; D not certain. V gave up 5 bases and J gave up 6 bases, with 12 bases separating them. This CDR3 has 13 residues. Germline assignment: CDR1 MDHEN and CDR2 SYDVKM. The CDR3 loop reads CASSTSPRDTQYF. The CDR3 nucleotides read TGTGCCAGCAGTACCTCACCCCGGGATACGCAGTATTTT. Based on the CDR3 plus reference TRBV28 and TRBJ2-3, the full variable domain is DVKVTQSSRYLVKRTGEKVFLECVQDMDHENMFWYRQDPGLGLRLIYFSYDVKMKEKGDIPEGYSVSREKKERFSLILESASTNQTSMYLCASSTSPRDTQYFGPGTRLTVL.

This clonotype has a count of ten or more. The chain combines TRBV2 with TRBJ1-2, with D perhaps TRBD1 (6 bases). The germline V and J ends were trimmed by 8 bases and 3 bases, with 13 bases remaining between them. Per germline, CDR1 SNHLY and CDR2 FYNNEI. The CDR3 runs 13 residues. In nucleotides, the CDR3 is TGTGCCAGCGCATTCAGGGGTGACTATGGCTACACCTTC. Translating gives CASAFRGDYGYTF.

This clonotype was counted between two and nine times. V gene TRBV4-3 combines with J gene TRBJ1-2, with D maybe TRBD1 (5 bases). V was pared by 0 bases and J by 13 bases, with 27 bases between. Per germline, CDR1 LGHNA and CDR2 YSLEER. CDR3 length: 17 amino acids. The CDR3: CASSQDSAGKSLFGATF. CDR3 in DNA: TGCGCCAGCAGCCAAGATAGTGCCGGGAAGTCCCTCTTTGGGGCCACCTTC.

The V and J genes are TRBV10-3 and TRBJ2-1; perhaps TRBD2 as D (6 bases). Trimming took 11 bases from V and 1 from J, leaving 15 bases between them. The CDR3 contains 14 residues. CDR1 ENHRY and CDR2 SYGVKD come from the germline V gene. CDR3 residues: CAGGSGGSYNEQFF. CDR3 in DNA: TGTGCCGGGGGGTCCGGGGGTTCCTACAATGAGCAGTTCTTC.

V gene TRBV5-1 combines with J gene TRBJ1-1; possibly TRBD1 for D (5 bases). Trimming pared 4 bases from V and 8 bases from J, leaving 21 bases between. Germline CDR1 reads SGHRS; CDR2 reads YFSETQ. CDR3 length: 15 amino acids. CDR3 coding DNA: TGCGCCAGCAGCGGGGGGAATCTGGGGACCACCGAAGCTTTCTTT. As protein: CASSGGNLGTTEAFF.

This clonotype was seen many times. This CDR3 is CASSQWAGGFEQFF. The CDR3 nucleotides are TGTGCCAGCAGCCAATGGGCAGGGGGATTTGAGCAGTTCTTC. This chain joins TRBV3-1 and TRBJ2-1; 7 bases fit TRBD1. Germline values: CDR1 LGHDT, CDR2 YNNKEL (reference sequence). The CDR3 totals 14 residues. V was clipped by 2 bases and J by 9 bases; unmatched bases: 7.

Ten or more counts support this clonotype. The chain uses TRBV28 and TRBJ2-7; D remains unclear. Germline V gene data show CDR1 as MDHEN and CDR2 as SYDVKM. This CDR3 spans 15 amino acids. Trimming took 6 bases from V and 4 from J, leaving 19 bases between them. CDR3 loop: CASSSRTNGPYEQYV. Here the CDR3 DNA reads TGTGCCAGCAGCAGTCGAACCAATGGACCTTACGAGCAGTACGTC.

This clonotype was seen ten or more times. The rearrangement uses TRBV19 and TRBJ2-5, with D possibly TRBD2 on 7 matching bases. V lost 5 bases to trimming and J lost 1 base, with 11 bases between them. The CDR3 consists of 14 residues. Per the germline V gene, CDR1 is LNHDA and CDR2 is SQIVND (reference sequence). In nucleotides, the CDR3 is TGTGCCAGTAGTTCGCGGGGGCCCCAAGAGACCCAGTACTTC. It encodes CASSSRGPQETQYF. Looking up the rest from reference TRBV19 and TRBJ2-5 gives the full variable domain: DGGITQSPKYLFRKEGQNVTLSCEQNLNHDAMYWYRQDPGQGLRLIYYSQIVNDFQKGDIAEGYSVSREKKESFPLTVTSAQKNPTAFYLCASSSRGPQETQYFGPGTRLLVL.

The V call is TRBV19, the J call TRBJ2-3, with 9 bases lining up with TRBD1. The V gene's germline CDR1 is LNHDA and CDR2 SQIVND (reference sequence). The CDR3 covers 15 residues. Trimming at V came to 3 bases and at J to 4 bases, leaving 5 bases not matched to a gene. CDR3 in amino acids: CASSIRDRAADTQYF. CDR3 bases: TGTGCCAGTAGTATCCGGGACAGGGCGGCAGATACGCAGTATTTT.

The gene calls are TRBV29-1 and TRBJ2-7; tentative D call: TRBD1 (5 bases). The ends were cut back, 4 bases at V and 0 bases at J, with 13 bases in the middle. This CDR3 has 14 amino acids. CDR1 is SQVTM, CDR2 ANQGSEA, per germline. The CDR3 region has the DNA TGCAGCGTTGCACCCTCAGGGCCCTCCTACGAGCAGTACTTC. Its protein product is CSVAPSGPSYEQYF.

In the case of this clonotype: One end of the junction varies from germline; a read error may be responsible. This sequence joins TRBV6-2 or TRBV6-3 and TRBJ2-5, with D possibly called TRBD1 or TRBD2 (5 bases each). Germline V gene lookup returns CDR1 MNHEY and CDR2 SVGEGT. The CDR3 loop spans 15 amino acids. CDR3: CVSSYSGPLQETQYF. The CDR3 DNA reads as TGTGTCAGCAGTTATTCGGGACCCCTTCAAGAGACCCAGTACTTC.

The table lists this clonotype with a few counts. V is TRBV4-2 and J is TRBJ1-5; D uncertain. Per germline, CDR1 LGHNA and CDR2 YNFKEQ. V lost 0 bases to trimming and J lost 4 bases, with 19 bases between them. CDR3 length: 18 residues. Here the CDR3 DNA reads TGTGCCAGCAGCCAAGATCCTGGGCGTGGAAGGGTTAATCAGCCCCAGCATTTT. It codes for CASSQDPGRGRVNQPQHF.

This clonotype was seen at least ten times. This sequence joins TRBV24-1 and TRBJ2-5; 10 nucleotides line up with TRBD1. The CDR3 length is 16 residues. The J segment lost 3 bases and the V segment lost 3 bases, leaving 6 bases of the junction unmatched. The germline V gene encodes CDR1 KGHDR and CDR2 SFDVKD. The CDR3 here is CATSDPGGTGEETQYF. The CDR3 nucleotides read TGTGCCACCAGTGATCCAGGGGGGACAGGGGAAGAGACCCAGTACTTC.